This T cell receptor beta chain originates from a study of graft-versus-host responses after intestinal transplantation. The wider study: Once they had received anti-thymocyte globulin induction, all recipients took tacrolimus and steroids for approximately three years.

Overall study results and limits: Allografts of one patient group, those with graft-donor T cell macrochimerism, had high graft-versus-host to host-versus-graft clonal ratios. Maximum circulating GvH clone levels tracked with early post-transplant HvG decreases. Marrow from the recipient contained GvH clones, some of which had appeared first in ileum or blood.

The protocol was immunoSEQ multiplex PCR, while the TCRdb copy is restricted to in-frame clones and leaves out a portion. The table includes 75,000 to 100,000 clones, 86% detected once. Germline CDR1 and CDR2: ENHRY and SYGVKD. The J segment lost 3 bases and the V segment lost 2 bases, leaving 10 bases of the junction unmatched. CDR3 length: 18 residues. A single count supports this clone. The target antigen is unknown. The TCR was taken from a human patient who received an intestinal transplant, so some T cells may come from the graft donor. Sequencing was performed on PBMCs, taken 255 days after intestinal transplant. The chain combines TRBV10-3 with TRBJ2-3; 11 nucleotides align to TRBD2. The CDR3 nucleotides read TGTGCCATCAGTGAGACCACCGGGACTAGCGGTTGGACAGATACGCAGTATTTT. It translates to CAISETTGTSGWTDTQYF.